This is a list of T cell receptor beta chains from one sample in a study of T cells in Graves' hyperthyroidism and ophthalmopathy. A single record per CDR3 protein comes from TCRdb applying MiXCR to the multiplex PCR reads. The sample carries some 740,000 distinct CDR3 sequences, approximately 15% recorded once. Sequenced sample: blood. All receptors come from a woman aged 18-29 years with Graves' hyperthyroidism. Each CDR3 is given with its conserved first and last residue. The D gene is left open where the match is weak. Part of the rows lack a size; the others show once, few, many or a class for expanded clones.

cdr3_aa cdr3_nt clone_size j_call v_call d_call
CASTGGIAEAFF TGTGCCAGCACAGGGGGCATTGCTGAAGCTTTCTTT NA TRBJ1-1 TRBV25-1 TRBD1
CASSEVPSGSYNEQFF TGTGCCAGCAGTGAAGTCCCTAGCGGCTCCTACAATGAGCAGTTCTTC NA TRBJ2-1 TRBV6-1 TRBD2
CASSLAPPGVSPDEQYF TGTGCCAGCAGCTTAGCCCCCCCGGGGGTAAGTCCCGACGAGCAGTACTTC many TRBJ2-7 TRBV11-2 NA
CASSLHAGGYNEQFF TGTGCCAGCAGCTTACATGCGGGAGGATACAATGAGCAGTTCTTC many TRBJ2-1 TRBV7-9 TRBD2
CASNRAGELFF TGTGCCAGCAACAGGGCCGGGGAGCTGTTTTTT few TRBJ2-2 TRBV12-3/TRBV12-4 NA
CASQTSGDNEQFF TGTGCCAGTCAGACTAGCGGGGACAATGAGCAGTTCTTC few TRBJ2-1 TRBV19 TRBD2
CASSILGPTGTGVHGELFF TGTGCCAGTAGTATTCTTGGTCCAACCGGGACAGGGGTTCACGGGGAGCTGTTTTTT few TRBJ2-2 TRBV19 TRBD1
CASSIRQGRVETQYF TGTGCCAGCAGCATTCGACAGGGAAGGGTAGAGACCCAGTACTTC few TRBJ2-5 TRBV11-2 TRBD1
CSAHPKLALSTDTQYF TGCAGTGCCCATCCGAAGCTAGCGCTGAGCACAGATACGCAGTATTTT many TRBJ2-3 TRBV20-1 NA
CAITGGPGAGDTDTQYF TGTGCCATCACGGGCGGGCCGGGAGCCGGGGACACAGATACGCAGTATTTT few TRBJ2-3 TRBV10-3 NA
CASSQAWGLAGGPLPNEQFF TGTGCCAGCAGCCAAGCTTGGGGACTAGCGGGAGGGCCTTTACCCAATGAGCAGTTCTTC NA TRBJ2-1 TRBV3-1 TRBD2
CASSPGGVNEKLFF TGTGCCAGCAGCCCTGGTGGGGTTAATGAAAAACTGTTTTTT NA TRBJ1-4 TRBV7-2 NA
CASTAGKFSTDTQYF TGTGCCAGCACCGCGGGGAAGTTCAGCACAGATACGCAGTATTTT NA TRBJ2-3 TRBV6-1 NA
CASSSKPNSYNEQFF TGTGCCAGTAGTAGCAAGCCAAACTCCTACAATGAGCAGTTCTTC NA TRBJ2-1 TRBV19 NA
CSVGGERGLAKNIQYF TGCAGCGTTGGGGGTGAGAGAGGACTAGCCAAAAACATTCAGTACTTC NA TRBJ2-4 TRBV29-1 NA
CASSSWTGAKPYEQYF TGTGCCAGCAGCTCCTGGACGGGAGCGAAACCCTACGAGCAGTACTTC NA TRBJ2-7 TRBV14 NA
CASILAGGSYEQYF TGTGCCAGCATCCTGGCGGGAGGTTCCTACGAGCAGTACTTC many TRBJ2-7 TRBV7-3 TRBD2
CASSLVAHLNTEAFF TGTGCCAGCAGCTTAGTCGCACACCTGAACACTGAAGCTTTCTTT many TRBJ1-1 TRBV13 NA
CASSVDGYRTGELFF TGTGCCAGCAGCGTAGATGGGTATCGGACCGGGGAGCTGTTTTTT NA TRBJ2-2 TRBV9 NA
CASSLNRARGNQPQHF TGTGCCAGCAGTTTAAATAGGGCCAGGGGCAATCAGCCCCAGCATTTT many TRBJ1-5 TRBV28 NA
CASSQDYYNEQYF TGCGCCAGCAGCCAAGATTACTACAATGAGCAGTACTTC NA TRBJ2-7 TRBV4-1 NA
CASSSLQGRIYPSGSTEAFF TGTGCCAGCAGCTCTTTACAGGGGAGAATTTACCCCTCCGGGAGCACTGAAGCTTTCTTT NA TRBJ1-1 TRBV5-6 TRBD1
CASSTSGLYEQYF TGTGCCAGCAGCACAAGCGGACTCTACGAGCAGTACTTC many TRBJ2-7 TRBV7-9 NA
CSVESPRGSSYNEQFF TGCAGCGTTGAAAGCCCCAGGGGGAGCTCCTACAATGAGCAGTTCTTC NA TRBJ2-1 TRBV29-1 TRBD1
CASSPSAETYEQYF TGTGCCAGCTCACCATCGGCCGAGACCTACGAGCAGTACTTC many TRBJ2-7 TRBV18 NA
CATGKPEAFF TGTGCCACCGGCAAACCTGAAGCTTTCTTT many TRBJ1-1 TRBV7-9 NA
CASSQDPFPPGGYNEQFF TGCGCCAGCAGCCAAGATCCCTTCCCCCCCGGAGGCTACAATGAGCAGTTCTTC few TRBJ2-1 TRBV4-1 NA
CASSSQRGSSYEQYF TGTGCCAGCAGCTCGCAGCGCGGGAGCTCCTACGAGCAGTACTTC once TRBJ2-7 TRBV7-9 TRBD2
CASSPKGDYEQYF TGTGCCAGCAGCCCTAAGGGGGACTACGAGCAGTACTTC few TRBJ2-7 TRBV7-9 NA
CASIKGGTNEQYF TGTGCCAGCATCAAGGGGGGAACCAACGAGCAGTACTTC many TRBJ2-7 TRBV12-3/TRBV12-4 NA
CASSLRDRGTPQHF TGTGCCAGCAGTCTACGGGACAGGGGAACGCCCCAGCATTTT many TRBJ1-5 TRBV27 TRBD1
CASSLAGGHEQFF TGTGCCAGCAGCTTAGCCGGGGGCCATGAGCAGTTCTTC many TRBJ2-1 TRBV11-3 NA
CASSLSRMRGAEGNIQYF TGTGCCAGCAGTTTAAGCCGTATGCGGGGCGCAGAGGGTAACATTCAGTACTTC NA TRBJ2-4 TRBV28 NA
CSVEKGTSGYSTDTQYF TGCAGCGTTGAAAAGGGGACTAGCGGATATAGCACAGATACGCAGTATTTT NA TRBJ2-3 TRBV29-1 TRBD2
CASNRDYVSEQYF TGTGCCAGCAACCGGGACTATGTCTCCGAGCAGTACTTC few TRBJ2-7 TRBV2 TRBD2
CAWTPGRAEAFF TGTGCCTGGACCCCCGGGAGAGCTGAAGCTTTCTTT many TRBJ1-1 TRBV30 NA
CASSQGRFGSSYNEQFF TGCGCCAGCAGCCAAGGACGCTTTGGGAGCTCCTACAATGAGCAGTTCTTC many TRBJ2-1 TRBV4-1 NA
CASSPRQEEGSVYGYTF TGTGCCAGCAGTCCCCGACAGGAGGAAGGTAGTGTCTATGGCTACACCTTC many TRBJ1-2 TRBV27 NA
CASSQETLTGELFF TGCGCCAGCAGCCAAGAGACACTCACCGGGGAGCTGTTTTTT NA TRBJ2-2 TRBV4-3 NA
CASSITIRTGNTGELFF TGTGCCAGCAGCATCACGATCCGGACAGGAAACACCGGGGAGCTGTTTTTT few TRBJ2-2 TRBV7-8 TRBD1
CASSRPPQNEQYF TGCGCCAGCAGCCGCCCCCCCCAAAACGAGCAGTACTTC many TRBJ2-7 TRBV4-3 NA
CASSYDGRDSEQYF TGTGCCAGCAGTTACGACGGGAGGGATAGCGAGCAGTACTTC NA TRBJ2-7 TRBV6-5 TRBD2
CASSQDRYNYGYTF TGTGCCAGCAGTCAAGACAGGTACAACTATGGCTACACCTTC NA TRBJ1-2 TRBV6-1 NA
CAWSVDGTDTQYF TGTGCCTGGAGTGTAGATGGCACAGATACGCAGTATTTT many TRBJ2-3 TRBV30 NA
CAWRETGSGELFF TGTGCCTGGAGGGAGACAGGGTCCGGGGAGCTGTTTTTT few TRBJ2-2 TRBV30 TRBD1
CASTYRVQGTHQPQHF TGTGCCAGTACGTACCGGGTACAGGGAACGCATCAGCCCCAGCATTTT NA TRBJ1-5 TRBV19 NA
CSASLGEKLFF TGCAGTGCTAGTCTGGGAGAAAAACTGTTTTTT few TRBJ1-4 TRBV20-1 NA
CASSDSGGQGARGELFF TGTGCCAGCAGTGATAGCGGAGGACAGGGGGCGCGCGGGGAGCTGTTTTTT few TRBJ2-2 TRBV25-1 TRBD1
CASSLAMGTHYEQYF TGTGCCAGCAGCTTAGCGATGGGAACCCACTACGAGCAGTACTTC many TRBJ2-7 TRBV7-6 NA
CAWSVPFVRHEQFF TGTGCCTGGAGTGTACCTTTTGTCCGGCATGAGCAGTTCTTC many TRBJ2-1 TRBV30 NA
CATSDSGTGAHYQQGTQYF TGTGCCACCAGTGATTCTGGGACAGGGGCTCATTACCAACAGGGTACGCAGTATTTT few TRBJ2-3 TRBV24-1 TRBD1
CASSQGSGQGAFF TGCGCCAGCAGCCAGGGGTCGGGGCAAGGGGCTTTCTTT NA TRBJ1-1 TRBV4-1 NA
CASSYSGGRISETQYF TGTGCCAGCAGTTACTCGGGGGGGCGCATTTCAGAGACCCAGTACTTC many TRBJ2-5 TRBV6-6 NA
CASSLPNYGTANTGELFF TGTGCCAGCAGCCTGCCAAACTACGGGACGGCGAACACCGGGGAGCTGTTTTTT many TRBJ2-2 TRBV2 NA
CASSRAGRRLAKNIQYF TGTGCCAGCAGCCGGGCCGGACGGAGATTGGCCAAAAACATTCAGTACTTC NA TRBJ2-4 TRBV6-1 NA
CASSTQSGDYNEQFF TGTGCCAGCAGCACTCAGAGCGGGGACTACAATGAGCAGTTCTTC NA TRBJ2-1 TRBV5-6 TRBD2
CASSFLQGARGQYF TGTGCCAGCAGTTTTCTACAGGGGGCGCGAGGGCAGTACTTC few TRBJ2-7 TRBV28 TRBD1